The clone carrying this TCR beta chain has a handful of counts. The antigen is unknown. Findings and limits, study-wide: Tumor memory CD4+ T cell TCR gene usage was found to cluster with blood and lymph node memory CD4+ cells and with lymph node naive CD4+ cells. Tumor Treg TCRs overlapped most with tumor naive CD4+ cells.

The sorted Tregs were CD4+CD25+CD127-/low cells. TCRdb recomputed calls from the 5' RACE reads with MiXCR, one row per CDR3 protein. The sample lists about 57,000 distinct CDR3 sequences; roughly 28% were seen once. The source material was tumor-infiltrating Tregs sorted from the breast tumor. This TCR was sampled from a female donor with breast cancer.

This CDR3 is CASSLMGGDRNSPLHF. As DNA, the CDR3 is TGTGCCAGCAGCTTAATGGGAGGGGACAGAAATTCACCCCTCCACTTT. V is TRBV7-3 and J is TRBJ1-6; TRBD1 agrees at 7 bases. Germline trimming cut 1 base from V and 7 bases from J; bases unmatched to any gene: 7. The length of the CDR3 is 16 residues. The germline CDR1 and CDR2 sequences are SGHTA and FQGTGA.